Presented here are 7 T cell receptor beta chains from one specimen sequenced in a study of identical twins. Each CDR3 protein gets one entry after TCRdb re-called the 5' RACE reads with MiXCR. Altogether 1.5 million to 2 million distinct CDR3 sequences are present, about 32% being singletons, with the ten largest covering around 0.25%. The sample consisted of cord blood. The receptors originated from a newborn girl in good health.

This clonotype was found a few times. This chain connects TRBV27 to TRBJ1-4; 8 positions match TRBD1. The V gene end was trimmed by 5 bases and the J gene end by 8 bases; junction bases not matched to a gene: 10. Germline assignment: CDR1 MNHEY and CDR2 SMNVEV (reference sequence). The CDR3 is 15 residues long. The DNA for the CDR3 is TGTGCCAGCAGTCCCTTGACAGGGGAGAGGGAAAAACTGTTTTTT. Translation gives CASSPLTGEREKLFF.

This chain joins TRBV10-2 and TRBJ2-7; D uncertain. CDR1 WSHSY and CDR2 SAAADI come from the germline V gene. Trimming stripped 4 bases from V and 0 bases from J, with 13 bases between. The CDR3 is 15 amino acids. The CDR3 sequence: CASSGSWLISYEQYF. CDR3 nucleotide sequence: TGCGCCAGCAGTGGTAGTTGGTTGATCTCCTACGAGCAGTACTTC.

The chain recombines TRBV4-2 with TRBJ2-1, with TRBD2 identical over 10 bases. CDR1 and CDR2 (germline): LGHNA, YNFKEQ. Unmatched junction bases numbered 10, after V lost 4 bases and J lost 4 bases. This CDR3 spans 17 amino acids. CDR3: CASSPRSGGAGYNEQFF. CDR3 DNA: TGTGCCAGCAGCCCTAGAAGCGGGGGGGCGGGGTACAATGAGCAGTTCTTC.

The chain couples TRBV29-1 to TRBJ2-1; 16 positions agree with TRBD2. The CDR3 is 15 residues long. With V trimmed by 3 bases and J by 7 bases, 3 bases remained unmatched. Germline V gene lookup returns CDR1 SQVTM and CDR2 ANQGSEA. The chain's CDR3 is CSVDGTSGRANEQFF. CDR3 bases: TGCAGCGTTGACGGGACTAGCGGGAGGGCGAATGAGCAGTTCTTC.

The rearrangement uses TRBV21-1 and TRBJ2-5; TRBD2 is the table's D call and was not checked against the DNA. TRBV21-1 is termed a pseudogene. CDR3 length: 15 amino acids. The CDR3 is CASSKVPGRAETQYF. The CDR3 nucleotides read TGTGCCAGCAGCAAAGTCCCCGGGAGGGCGGAGACCCAGTACTTC.

V gene TRBV6-6 combines with J gene TRBJ1-1; D possibly corresponds to TRBD1 (5 bases). Germline loops: CDR1 MNHNY, CDR2 SVGAGI (reference sequence). CDR3 length: 15 residues. With 9 bases removed from V and 1 base from J, the gap between germline ends came to 18 bases. CDR3 coding DNA: TGTGCCAGTTCCAGGGAGTGGTTTGAGAACACTGAAGCTTTCTTT. Amino acids: CASSREWFENTEAFF.

This sequence joins TRBV9 and TRBJ2-5; 13 positions agree with TRBD2. The length of the CDR3 is 15 residues. The V segment lost 2 bases and the J segment 3 bases; nucleotides outside the gene matches: 1. The V gene's germline CDR1 is SGDLS and CDR2 YYNGEE. This CDR3 reads CASSVTSGREETQYF. CDR3 coding DNA: TGTGCCAGCAGCGTTACTAGCGGGAGGGAAGAGACCCAGTACTTC.